This T cell receptor beta chain derives from a study of T cell repertoires in cytomegalovirus infection. Study-wide context: In public TCR beta signatures, there were indications of both CMV infection and matching HLA type. Regarding the study as a whole: The cumulative frequency of public TCR beta families distinguished individuals who carried CMV together with the relevant HLA. Clonotypes of TCR beta that were HLA-C-restricted and CMV-specific dominated the ex vivo response.

Comments on this clonotype: Antigen specificity is unknown.

Using its own MiXCR run on the reads, TCRdb lists one record per CDR3 protein. This repertoire shows 350,000 to 550,000 distinct CDR3 sequences, 31% found once; its top ten account for around 15%. This clonotype originated in a human donor in good health (CMV status not recorded). Some clones in this sample may be carry-over from other donors' samples. The sample consisted of PBMCs.

CDR3 loop: CASNLQGGYGYTF. The CDR3 coding sequence is TGTGCCAGCAACTTGCAGGGGGGCTATGGCTACACCTTC. The V call is TRBV2, the J call TRBJ1-2; TRBD1 matches 7 bases. The CDR3 sequence is 13 residues long. Trimming removed 7 bases from V and 4 bases from J; junction bases left unmatched: 6. Looked up from germline, CDR1 is SNHLY and CDR2 is FYNNEI.